This passage covers 6 T cell receptor beta chains from one sample sequenced in a study of blood T cell repertoires in COVID-19. Sequenced by immunoSEQ multiplex PCR; TCRdb stores in-frame clones only, minus some. This table holds around 78,000 clones, 86% found once. Specimen: peripheral blood. Every receptor here comes from a man between 50 and 59 years old with active or convalescent COVID-19.

J is TRBJ2-2 and V is TRBV19; D is ambiguous. V gave up 5 bases and J gave up 6 bases, with 13 bases separating them. Germline values: CDR1 LNHDA, CDR2 SQIVND (reference sequence). There are 14 residues in the CDR3. The CDR3, as DNA: TGTGCCAGTAGTCCGTCACACAGTTCCGGGGAGCTGTTTTTT. As protein: CASSPSHSSGELFF.

This clone was seen once. V gene TRBV30 combines with J gene TRBJ2-5; the D gene is possibly TRBD2 (5 bases). Trimming stripped 0 bases from V and 3 bases from J, with 17 bases between. The germline V gene has CDR1 GTSNPN and CDR2 SVGIG (reference sequence). There are 16 residues in the CDR3. The CDR3, as DNA: TGTGCCTGGAGTGTAATCGGGAACACCTATGAAGAGACCCAGTACTTC. As protein: CAWSVIGNTYEETQYF.

V and J are TRBV11-2 and TRBJ2-3; tentative D call: TRBD1 (6 bases). The germline V and J ends were trimmed by 5 bases and 4 bases, with 19 bases remaining between them. Germline values: CDR1 SGHAT, CDR2 FQNNGV. The CDR3 runs to 16 residues. The CDR3 is CASSLQGFSTADTQYF. The CDR3 DNA is TGTGCCAGCAGCCTCCAGGGGTTCTCCACAGCAGATACGCAGTATTTT.

J is TRBJ2-1 and V is TRBV5-4, with a possible D match to TRBD2 (5 bases). Germline-derived CDR1 and CDR2 are SGHNT and YYREEE (reference sequence). The V and J ends lost 4 bases and 0 bases respectively, with 11 bases between them. CDR3 length: 15 residues. This CDR3 is CASSPGIHSYNEQFF. As DNA, the CDR3 is TGTGCCAGCAGCCCCGGGATCCACTCCTACAATGAGCAGTTCTTC.

The chain has TRBV5-4 and TRBJ2-4; 7 positions agree with TRBD1. Per the germline V gene, CDR1 is SGHNT and CDR2 is YYREEE (reference sequence). Trimming took 4 bases from V and 6 from J; bases not matched to a gene: 7. The CDR3 sequence is 14 residues long. CDR3 loop: CASSAGDSLNIQYF. The CDR3, as DNA: TGTGCCAGCAGCGCCGGGGACAGTCTAAACATTCAGTACTTC.

The chain joins TRBV7-2 to TRBJ1-2, with TRBD1 as a possible D gene (6 bases). Looked up from germline, CDR1 is SGHTA and CDR2 is FQGNSA. This CDR3 is 16 amino acids long. Trimming took off 4 bases at V and 6 bases at J, with 21 bases between the two ends. CDR3 in DNA: TGTGCCAGCAGCTCCCGGGAGGGGGGGCGCAGGAATGGCTACACCTTC. This encodes CASSSREGGRRNGYTF.